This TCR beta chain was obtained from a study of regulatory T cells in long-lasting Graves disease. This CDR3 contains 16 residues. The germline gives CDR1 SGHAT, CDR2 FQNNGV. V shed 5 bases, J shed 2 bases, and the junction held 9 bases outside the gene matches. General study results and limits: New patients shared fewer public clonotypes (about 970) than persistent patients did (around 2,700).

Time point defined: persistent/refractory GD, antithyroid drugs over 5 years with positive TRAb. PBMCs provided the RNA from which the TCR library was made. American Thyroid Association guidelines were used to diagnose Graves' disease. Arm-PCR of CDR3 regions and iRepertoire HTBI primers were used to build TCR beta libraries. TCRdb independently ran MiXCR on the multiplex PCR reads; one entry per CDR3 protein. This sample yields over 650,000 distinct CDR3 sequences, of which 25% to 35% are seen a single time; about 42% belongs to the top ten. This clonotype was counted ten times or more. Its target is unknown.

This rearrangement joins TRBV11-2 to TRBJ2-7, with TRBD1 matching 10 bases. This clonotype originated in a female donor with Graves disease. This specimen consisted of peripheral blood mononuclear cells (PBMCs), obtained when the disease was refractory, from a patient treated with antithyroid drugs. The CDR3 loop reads CASSPRGQGSPYEQYF. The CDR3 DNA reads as TGTGCCAGCAGCCCTAGGGGACAGGGGTCGCCCTACGAGCAGTACTTC.